This T cell receptor (beta chain) stems from a study of blood T cell repertoires in COVID-19. Study as a whole: The analysed material was cDNA or gDNA that came from T cells, B-cell-depleted T cells, or PBMCs.

With 3 bases removed from V and 9 bases from J, the gap between germline ends came to 6 bases. The CDR3 totals 12 residues. TCRdb keeps only in-frame clones here, not all; method: immunoSEQ multiplex PCR. The sample gives 250,000 to 300,000 clones, 80% to 90% of which show up once; under 5% is in the top ten. Sequenced input: peripheral blood. This TCR derives from a man aged 55 to 70 with acute or convalescent COVID-19. This chain uses TRBV12-3 or TRBV12-4 with TRBJ1-6; D is unclear. Here the CDR3 reads CASSLPSSPLHF. The CDR3 DNA reads as TGTGCCAGCAGTTTGCCGAGTTCACCCCTCCACTTT.